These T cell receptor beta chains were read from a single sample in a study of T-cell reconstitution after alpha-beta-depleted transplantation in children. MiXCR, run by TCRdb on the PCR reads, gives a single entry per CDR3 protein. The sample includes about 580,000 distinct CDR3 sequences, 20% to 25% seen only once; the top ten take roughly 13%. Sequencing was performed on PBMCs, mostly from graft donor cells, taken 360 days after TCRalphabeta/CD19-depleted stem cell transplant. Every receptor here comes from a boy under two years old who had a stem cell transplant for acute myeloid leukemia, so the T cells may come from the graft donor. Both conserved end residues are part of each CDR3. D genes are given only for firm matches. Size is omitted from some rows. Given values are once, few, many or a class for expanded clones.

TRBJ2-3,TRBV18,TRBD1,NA,CASSRGQVLGDTQYF,TGTGCCAGCTCGAGGGGACAGGTATTAGGAGATACGCAGTATTTT
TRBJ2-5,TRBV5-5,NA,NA,CASSLRQPQETQYF,TGTGCCAGCAGCTTGAGACAGCCTCAAGAGACCCAGTACTTC
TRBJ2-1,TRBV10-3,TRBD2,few,CAISGLARGEQFF,TGTGCCATCAGCGGACTAGCGAGGGGTGAGCAGTTCTTC
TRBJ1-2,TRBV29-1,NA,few,CSVWYYGYTF,TGCAGCGTTTGGTACTATGGCTACACCTTC
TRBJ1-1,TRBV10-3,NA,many,CAISESGRHTEAFF,TGTGCCATCAGTGAGTCTGGCAGGCACACTGAAGCTTTCTTT
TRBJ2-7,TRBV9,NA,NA,CASSVAPGEYEQYF,TGTGCCAGCAGCGTAGCACCAGGGGAATACGAGCAGTACTTC
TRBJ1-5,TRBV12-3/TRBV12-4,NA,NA,CASSLGSGGNQPQHF,TGTGCCAGCAGTTTGGGGAGCGGGGGCAATCAGCCCCAGCATTTT
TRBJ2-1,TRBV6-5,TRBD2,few,CASSFRLAGAPDNEQFF,TGTGCCAGCAGTTTCAGACTAGCGGGGGCACCGGATAATGAGCAGTTCTTC
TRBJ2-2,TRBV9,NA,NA,CASSVTSGELFF,TGTGCCAGCAGCGTAACCTCCGGGGAGCTGTTTTTT
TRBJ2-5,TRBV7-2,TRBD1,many,CASSFATGWKETQYF,TGTGCCAGCAGCTTCGCGACAGGGTGGAAAGAGACCCAGTACTTC
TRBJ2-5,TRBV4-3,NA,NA,CASSQVAYQETQYF,TGCGCCAGCAGCCAAGTAGCATACCAAGAGACCCAGTACTTC
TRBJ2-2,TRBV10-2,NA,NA,CASNRWNTGELFF,TGCGCCAGCAACAGGTGGAACACCGGGGAGCTGTTTTTT
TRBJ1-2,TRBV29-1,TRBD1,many,CSVDRDGYTF,TGCAGCGTGGACAGGGATGGCTACACCTTC
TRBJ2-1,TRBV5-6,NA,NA,CASSLVGWSNEQFF,TGTGCCAGCAGCTTGGTGGGCTGGTCAAATGAGCAGTTCTTC
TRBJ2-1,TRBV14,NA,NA,CASSQHGEIIYNEQFF,TGTGCCAGCAGCCAGCATGGGGAGATCATTTACAATGAGCAGTTCTTC
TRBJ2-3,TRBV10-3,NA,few,CAIANVDTDTQYF,TGTGCCATCGCAAACGTGGACACAGATACGCAGTATTTT
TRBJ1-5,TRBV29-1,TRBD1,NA,CSVAGTGPHSNQPQHF,TGCAGCGTTGCGGGGACAGGGCCTCATAGCAATCAGCCCCAGCATTTT
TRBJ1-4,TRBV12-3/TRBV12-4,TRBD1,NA,CASSQGASHEKLFF,TGTGCCAGCAGTCAGGGGGCGTCTCATGAAAAACTGTTTTTT
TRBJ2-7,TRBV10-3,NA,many,CAISEAQGVAREQYF,TGTGCCATCAGTGAGGCCCAGGGAGTCGCGAGGGAGCAGTACTTC
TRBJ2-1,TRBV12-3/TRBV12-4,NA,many,CASSGNEQFF,TGTGCCAGCAGCGGCAATGAGCAGTTCTTC
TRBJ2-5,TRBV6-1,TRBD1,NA,CASSPRTGAETQYF,TGTGCCAGCAGTCCACGGACAGGGGCAGAGACCCAGTACTTC
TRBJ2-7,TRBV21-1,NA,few,CASRDRGQTSYEQYF,TGTGCCAGCAGAGACAGGGGGCAGACCTCCTACGAGCAGTACTTC
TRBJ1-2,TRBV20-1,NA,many,CSARGQKNYGYTF,TGCAGTGCTCGGGGGCAGAAGAACTATGGCTACACCTTC
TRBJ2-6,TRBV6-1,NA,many,CASSEGLPRRASGANVLTF,TGTGCCAGCAGTGAAGGGTTGCCGCGGAGGGCCTCTGGGGCCAACGTCCTGACTTTC
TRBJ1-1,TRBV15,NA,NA,CATSGLRDLNTEAFF,TGTGCCACCAGCGGACTCAGGGACCTGAACACTGAAGCTTTCTTT
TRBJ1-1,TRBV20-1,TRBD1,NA,CSARRTTGAGNTEAFF,TGCAGTGCTAGAAGAACTACAGGGGCGGGGAACACTGAAGCTTTCTTT
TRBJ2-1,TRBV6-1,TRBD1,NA,CASRAGQGELYNEQFF,TGTGCCAGCAGGGCTGGACAGGGGGAACTCTACAATGAGCAGTTCTTC
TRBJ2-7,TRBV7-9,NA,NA,CASSHLGLGVYEQYF,TGTGCCAGCAGCCACCTCGGGTTGGGCGTGTACGAGCAGTACTTC
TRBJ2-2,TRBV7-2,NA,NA,CASSFPPGTPSELFF,TGTGCCAGCAGCTTCCCTCCAGGGACACCGTCGGAGCTGTTTTTT
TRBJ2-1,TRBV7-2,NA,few,CASSLESLQSNEQFF,TGTGCCAGCAGCTTAGAGTCATTACAGAGCAATGAGCAGTTCTTC
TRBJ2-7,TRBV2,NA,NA,CASTPEHNPYEQYF,TGTGCCAGCACCCCGGAGCACAATCCCTACGAGCAGTACTTC
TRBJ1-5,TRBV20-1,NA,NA,CSAREGVGGWSNQPQHF,TGCAGTGCTAGAGAAGGCGTAGGCGGGTGGAGCAATCAGCCCCAGCATTTT
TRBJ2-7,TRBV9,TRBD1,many,CASSQSGQAYEQYF,TGTGCCAGCAGCCAATCGGGACAGGCCTACGAGCAGTACTTC
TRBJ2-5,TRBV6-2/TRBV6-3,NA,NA,CASSYMWGETQYF,TGTGCCAGCAGTTACATGTGGGGAGAGACCCAGTACTTC
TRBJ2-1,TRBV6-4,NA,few,CASSEDWGDNEQFF,TGTGCCAGCAGTGAGGACTGGGGAGACAATGAGCAGTTCTTC
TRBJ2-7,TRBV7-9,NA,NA,CASSLAGPIYEQYF,TGTGCCAGCAGCTTAGCCGGACCTATTTACGAGCAGTACTTC
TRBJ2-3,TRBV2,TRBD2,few,CASSGISGDRTDTQYF,TGTGCCAGCAGTGGGATTAGCGGGGACCGCACAGATACGCAGTATTTT
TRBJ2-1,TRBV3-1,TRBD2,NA,CASSQDQIAGGLNEQFF,TGTGCCAGCAGCCAAGATCAAATAGCGGGGGGGCTCAATGAGCAGTTCTTC
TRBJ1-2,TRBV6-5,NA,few,CASSYGQYYGYTF,TGTGCCAGCAGTTACGGACAGTATTATGGCTACACCTTC
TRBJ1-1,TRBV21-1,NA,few,CASSSLATEAFF,TGTGCCAGCAGTTCTCTTGCGACTGAAGCTTTCTTT
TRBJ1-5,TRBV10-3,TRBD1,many,CATRDSRQPQHF,TGTGCCACCCGGGACAGTCGGCAGCCCCAGCATTTT
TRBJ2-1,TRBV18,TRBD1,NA,CASSPDRAVNEQFF,TGTGCCAGCTCACCCGACAGGGCAGTAAATGAGCAGTTCTTC
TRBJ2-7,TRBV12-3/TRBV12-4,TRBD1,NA,CASSPPGTGGHEQYF,TGTGCCAGCAGTCCACCCGGGACAGGGGGTCACGAGCAGTACTTC
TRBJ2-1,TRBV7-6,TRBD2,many,CASSRGLAGDYNEQFF,TGTGCCAGCAGCAGGGGACTAGCGGGGGATTACAATGAGCAGTTCTTC
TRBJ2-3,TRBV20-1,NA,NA,CSAILNEEGRKYF,TGCAGTGCTATCCTAAACGAGGAGGGTCGTAAGTATTTT